Presented here are 8 T cell receptor beta chains from one specimen sequenced in a study of cytomegalovirus exposure and HLA in healthy donors. In the PCR, 60 Vbeta and 13 Jbeta primers were used. Method: immunoSEQ multiplex PCR; TCRdb's copy keeps in-frame clones and lacks some. The sample holds over 150,000 clones, 75% seen once. The sequenced sample consisted of PBMCs. The origin of the receptors is a male donor in good health and CMV-seronegative.

This sequence joins TRBV5-6 and TRBJ2-2; 10 positions match TRBD2. V trimming: 2 bases; J trimming: 4 bases; junction bases outside the gene matches: 2. CDR3 length: 15 amino acids. The germline V gene has CDR1 SGHDT and CDR2 YYEEEE. This chain's CDR3 is CASSLLAGITGELFF. CDR3 DNA: TGTGCCAGCAGCTTACTAGCGGGGATCACCGGGGAGCTGTTTTTT.

This clone turned up a few times. The V call is TRBV4-1, the J call TRBJ2-7; possibly TRBD1 for D (6 bases). The V end was cut by 0 bases, the J end by 3 bases, with 12 bases between. Germline V gene data show CDR1 as MGHRA and CDR2 as YSYEKL. CDR3 size: 15 residues. CDR3 in DNA: TGCGCCAGCAGCCAAGAAAGACAGGCCCTCTACGAGCAGTACTTC. Its translation: CASSQERQALYEQYF.

The chain has TRBV21-1 and TRBJ1-4; the table's D call, TRBD1, has no DNA check behind it. TRBV21-1 is designated a pseudogene. The CDR3 loop spans 17 amino acids. CDR3 DNA: TGTGCCAGCAGCAAAGCGCTTTCAGGGCCCCCTAATGAAAAACTGTTTTTT. Amino acids: CASSKALSGPPNEKLFF.

The chain recombines TRBV5-1 with TRBJ2-3; 9 nucleotides match TRBD2. CDR3 length: 17 amino acids. Germline lookup yields CDR1 SGHRS and CDR2 YFSETQ. J was trimmed by 2 bases and V by 2 bases; bases with no gene match: 9. CDR3 in amino acids: CASSLGPSGASTDTQYF. The CDR3 coding sequence is TGCGCCAGCAGCTTAGGCCCTAGCGGGGCTTCCACAGATACGCAGTATTTT.

This chain uses TRBV19 with TRBJ2-7; tentative D call: TRBD2 (6 bases). The CDR3 contains 14 residues. V shed 3 bases and J shed 3 bases, with 12 bases lying between them. Per germline, CDR1 LNHDA and CDR2 SQIVND (reference sequence). The CDR3 region has the DNA TGTGCCAGTAGTATGGGGGGAACCTACTACGAGCAGTACTTC. This gives the protein CASSMGGTYYEQYF.

The chain couples TRBV19 to TRBJ2-5; TRBD2 agrees at 8 bases. The V segment lost 2 bases and the J segment 7 bases; nucleotides outside the gene matches: 9. CDR1 is LNHDA and CDR2 is SQIVND in the germline V gene (reference sequence). This CDR3 region has 15 residues. The CDR3 spells CASSIRSGGSGTQYF. Written as DNA, the CDR3 is TGTGCCAGTAGTATACGCTCGGGGGGGAGTGGGACCCAGTACTTC. The complete variable domain, with remaining parts taken from reference TRBV19 and TRBJ2-5, reads DGGITQSPKYLFRKEGQNVTLSCEQNLNHDAMYWYRQDPGQGLRLIYYSQIVNDFQKGDIAEGYSVSREKKESFPLTVTSAQKNPTAFYLCASSIRSGGSGTQYFGPGTRLLVL.

This clone was observed once. The chain uses TRBV27 and TRBJ2-5; a weak D match, TRBD1 (7 bases). CDR1 MNHEY and CDR2 SMNVEV come from the germline V gene (reference sequence). The V and J ends lost 5 bases and 5 bases respectively, with 21 bases between them. CDR3 length: 16 residues. DNA for the CDR3: TGTGCCAGCAGTACGACAGGGTTGGCGGGATACGAGACCCAGTACTTC. It specifies CASSTTGLAGYETQYF.

The chain uses TRBV19 and TRBJ2-1; possible D gene TRBD1, 7 bases. This CDR3 comprises 15 residues. Trimming removed 5 bases from V and 4 bases from J, with 15 bases in between. Looked up from germline, CDR1 is LNHDA and CDR2 is SQIVND (reference sequence). The CDR3 DNA reads as TGTGCCAGTAGTCCCGCAGGGGGACTTTACAATGAGCAGTTCTTC. Its protein product is CASSPAGGLYNEQFF. Using reference TRBV19 and TRBJ2-1 for the parts outside the CDR3, the full variable domain is DGGITQSPKYLFRKEGQNVTLSCEQNLNHDAMYWYRQDPGQGLRLIYYSQIVNDFQKGDIAEGYSVSREKKESFPLTVTSAQKNPTAFYLCASSPAGGLYNEQFFGPGTRLTVL.